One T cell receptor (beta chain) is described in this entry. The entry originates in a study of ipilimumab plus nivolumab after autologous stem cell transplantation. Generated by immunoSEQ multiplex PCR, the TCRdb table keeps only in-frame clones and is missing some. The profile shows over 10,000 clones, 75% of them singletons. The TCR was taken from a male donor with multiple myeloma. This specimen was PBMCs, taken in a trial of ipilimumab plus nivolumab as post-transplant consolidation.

The CDR3 DNA is TGCGCCAGCAGCTTGGATGTGGGGGCGAACACTGAAGCTTTCTTT. It yields the protein CASSLDVGANTEAFF. The chain combines TRBV5-1 with TRBJ1-1; D might be TRBD1 (6 bases). The germline V gene encodes CDR1 SGHRS and CDR2 YFSETQ. The V gene lost 0 bases and the J gene lost 1 base, with 10 bases spanning the gap. This CDR3 comprises 15 residues.